These T cell receptor beta chains were read from a single sample in a study of neurological immune-mediated disorders. TCRdb re-analysed the 5' RACE reads in MiXCR, keeping a single row per CDR3 protein. The sample lists approximately 66,000 distinct CDR3 sequences, 4.5% seen once, with about 6.9% in the top ten. Sequencing was carried out using PBMCs. Every receptor here comes from a man aged 30-40 years with multiple sclerosis. Each CDR3 is given with its conserved first and last residue. A D gene is named only where the DNA matches it firmly. Expanded clones get a size class; other rows say once, few or many, or leave the size out.

many,TRBV7-8,TRBJ2-7,TRBD1,TGTGCCAGCAGACAAGTAGGGGGACAGGGCTCCTACGAGCAGTACTTC,CASRQVGGQGSYEQYF
many,TRBV5-6,TRBJ1-2,TRBD1,TGTGCCACCGCTGAACAGGGGAATGGCTACACCTTC,CATAEQGNGYTF
few,TRBV12-3/TRBV12-4,TRBJ1-5,.,TGTGCCAGCAGTTTAATGGTGGGGGTTAGCAATCAGCCCCAGAATTTT,CASSLMVGVSNQPQNF
.,TRBV11-2,TRBJ2-7,.,TGTGCCAGCAGCTTAGTAGGGAGTGTACTCGACGAGCAGTACTTC,CASSLVGSVLDEQYF
many,TRBV5-1,TRBJ1-1,.,TGCGCCAGCCGGGGACGAGAGGACAGAGGGACTGAAGCTTTCTTT,CASRGREDRGTEAFF
.,TRBV5-1,TRBJ1-6,TRBD1,TGCGCCAGCAGCTTCGGGACAGGGGTCGATTCACCCCTCCACTTT,CASSFGTGVDSPLHF
few,TRBV28,TRBJ1-5,TRBD1,TGTGCCAGCAGTTCCCCTGGGACAGGGTTCGGTCAGCCCCAGCATTTT,CASSSPGTGFGQPQHF
few,TRBV5-6,TRBJ2-5,TRBD2,TGTGCCAGCAGCTTGGTGGGACTAGCGGGGGGCCACGAAGTAGAGACCCAGTACTTC,CASSLVGLAGGHEVETQYF
many,TRBV20-1,TRBJ1-1,.,TGCAGTGCTAGGGGGACCGCTAACACTGAAGCTTTCTTT,CSARGTANTEAFF
many,TRBV29-1,TRBJ2-6,.,TGCAGCTCCCGGGCCGCTGGGGCCAACGTCCTGACTTTC,CSSRAAGANVLTF
few,TRBV12-5,TRBJ1-5,.,.,CASGLVGLGNQPQNF
many,TRBV20-1,TRBJ2-1,.,TGCAGTGCTAGAGATGGGTCCGGGACGGATCTTGTCGATGAGCAGTTCTTC,CSARDGSGTDLVDEQFF
many,TRBV12-3/TRBV12-4,TRBJ1-5,.,TGTGCCAGCAGTTTGTCAGGTGGGGTTCAGCCCCAGCATTTT,CASSLSGGVQPQHF
.,TRBV7-2,TRBJ1-1,.,TGTGCCAGCAGCTGGACCGGGACGGATGGTGATGCAGCTTTCTTT,CASSWTGTDGDAAFF
.,TRBV28,TRBJ1-4,.,TGTGCCAGCAGTCCCAGAAATGAAAAACTGTTTTTT,CASSPRNEKLFF
many,TRBV3-1,TRBJ1-1,.,TGTGCCAGCACCTTAGTCGGGGATACTGAAGCTTTCTTT,CASTLVGDTEAFF